The TCR beta chain under discussion was sequenced for a study of blood T cell repertoires in COVID-19. V lost 4 bases, J lost 2 bases, and 9 bases lay in between. The germline V gene has CDR1 SQVTM and CDR2 ANQGSEA. CDR3 length: 12 amino acids. As processed by the authors: Nucleated cell number was recorded as an estimate derived from reference gene primer amplification. Profiling relied on immunoSEQ multiplex PCR, and the TCRdb table lists in-frame clones only, not all of them. V and J calls and clone size are as listed in that table; D and trimming were resolved from the DNA. Among more than 85,000 clones listed, over 75% were seen once.

This clonotype was obtained from a man aged 50-60 years with acute or convalescent COVID-19. Sequences were obtained from peripheral blood. J is TRBJ2-7 and V is TRBV29-1; the D is unclear. The CDR3 nucleotides read TGCAGCGTTGCCTCGGGTACCTACGAGCAGTACTTC. This encodes CSVASGTYEQYF.